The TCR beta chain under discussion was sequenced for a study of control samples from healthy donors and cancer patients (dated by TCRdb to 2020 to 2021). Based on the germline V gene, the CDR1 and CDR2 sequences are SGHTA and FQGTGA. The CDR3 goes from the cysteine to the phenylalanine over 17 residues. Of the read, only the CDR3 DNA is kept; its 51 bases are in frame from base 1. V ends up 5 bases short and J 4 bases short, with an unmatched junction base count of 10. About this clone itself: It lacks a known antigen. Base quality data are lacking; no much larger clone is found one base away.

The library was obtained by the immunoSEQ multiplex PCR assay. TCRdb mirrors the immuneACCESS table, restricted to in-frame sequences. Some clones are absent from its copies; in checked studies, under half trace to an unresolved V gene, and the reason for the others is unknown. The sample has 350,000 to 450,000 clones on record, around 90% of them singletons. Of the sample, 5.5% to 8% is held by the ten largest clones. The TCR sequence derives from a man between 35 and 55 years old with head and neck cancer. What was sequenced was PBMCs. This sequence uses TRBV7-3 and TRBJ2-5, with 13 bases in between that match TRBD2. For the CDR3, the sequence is CASSQQPTSGGAETQYF. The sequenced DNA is TGTGCCAGCAGCCAACAACCAACTAGCGGGGGGGCAGAGACCCAGTACTTC.